These T cell receptor beta chains were read from a single sample in a study of radiotherapy plus CTLA-4 blockade in lung cancer. Sequenced by immunoSEQ multiplex PCR; TCRdb stores in-frame clones only, minus some. The sample lists approximately 95,000 clones, approximately 85% occurring once. Sample: peripheral blood, taken from a patient treated with radiotherapy plus ipilimumab. These TCRs come from a human donor with non-small cell lung cancer who had a partial response to radiotherapy plus ipilimumab. Both conserved end residues are part of each CDR3. The order of the fields is D gene, V gene, J gene, clone size, CDR3 protein, CDR3 DNA. The D gene is left open where the match is weak. Clone size appears in some rows only: once, few, many, or a class for an expanded clone.

>TRBD1|TRBV2|TRBJ1-5|-
CASLETGDSQPQHF
TGTGCCAGCCTAGAGACAGGGGATTCTCAGCCCCAGCATTTT
>TRBD2|TRBV2|TRBJ2-1|-
CASSGTSGDNEQFF
TGTGCCAGCAGTGGGACTAGCGGAGACAATGAGCAGTTCTTC
>TRBD2|TRBV9|TRBJ2-1|-
CASSVIGLAFNEQFF
TGTGCCAGCAGCGTAATTGGACTAGCGTTCAATGAGCAGTTCTTC
>TRBD1|TRBV6-1|TRBJ1-2|once
CASRQIETGGFGYTF
TGTGCCAGCAGGCAAATCGAGACAGGGGGCTTTGGCTACACCTTC
>-|TRBV18|TRBJ2-2|-
CASSSNSYTGELFF
TGTGCCAGCTCAAGCAATAGTTACACCGGGGAGCTGTTTTTT
>-|TRBV19|TRBJ1-1|-
CASSRALNTEAFF
TGTGCCAGTAGTAGGGCCCTGAACACTGAAGCTTTCTTT
>-|TRBV2|TRBJ2-2|few
CASSRVPNTGELFF
TGTGCCAGCAGCAGGGTTCCGAACACCGGGGAGCTGTTTTTT
>-|TRBV10-3|TRBJ2-5|-
CAISEPRQETQYF
TGTGCCATCAGCGAGCCCCGCCAAGAGACCCAGTACTTC
>TRBD1|TRBV6-6|TRBJ1-3|-
CASSSGQGSGNTIYF
TGTGCCAGCAGTAGTGGACAGGGCTCTGGAAACACCATATATTTT
>TRBD1|TRBV11-2|TRBJ1-1|once
CASSTGQTLNTEAFF
TGTGCCAGCAGCACGGGACAGACATTGAACACTGAAGCTTTCTTT
>TRBD1|TRBV6-1|TRBJ2-4|-
CASSGTGMVAKNIQYF
TGTGCCAGCAGTGGGACAGGGATGGTAGCCAAAAACATTCAGTACTTC
>TRBD2|TRBV5-1|TRBJ2-7|once
CASSRVWSGGPSYEQYF
TGCGCCAGCAGCCGGGTGTGGTCGGGAGGGCCTTCCTACGAGCAGTACTTC
>TRBD1|TRBV28|TRBJ1-2|-
CASSSQTGGLGYTF
TGTGCCAGCAGTTCGCAAACAGGGGGGCTTGGCTACACCTTC
>-|TRBV7-2|TRBJ2-5|-
CASSLAIPRFGETQYF
TGTGCCAGCAGCTTAGCCATTCCCAGGTTCGGCGAGACCCAGTACTTC
>-|TRBV7-3|TRBJ1-6|-
CASSLNPGNNSPLHF
TGTGCCAGCAGCTTAAACCCAGGGAATAATTCACCCCTCCACTTT
>-|TRBV28|TRBJ2-7|-
CASSVEYEQYF
TGTGCCAGCAGCGTCGAGTACGAGCAGTACTTC
>-|TRBV5-6|TRBJ2-1|-
CASTLQGTAYNEQFF
TGTGCCAGCACCTTACAGGGTACGGCCTACAATGAGCAGTTCTTC